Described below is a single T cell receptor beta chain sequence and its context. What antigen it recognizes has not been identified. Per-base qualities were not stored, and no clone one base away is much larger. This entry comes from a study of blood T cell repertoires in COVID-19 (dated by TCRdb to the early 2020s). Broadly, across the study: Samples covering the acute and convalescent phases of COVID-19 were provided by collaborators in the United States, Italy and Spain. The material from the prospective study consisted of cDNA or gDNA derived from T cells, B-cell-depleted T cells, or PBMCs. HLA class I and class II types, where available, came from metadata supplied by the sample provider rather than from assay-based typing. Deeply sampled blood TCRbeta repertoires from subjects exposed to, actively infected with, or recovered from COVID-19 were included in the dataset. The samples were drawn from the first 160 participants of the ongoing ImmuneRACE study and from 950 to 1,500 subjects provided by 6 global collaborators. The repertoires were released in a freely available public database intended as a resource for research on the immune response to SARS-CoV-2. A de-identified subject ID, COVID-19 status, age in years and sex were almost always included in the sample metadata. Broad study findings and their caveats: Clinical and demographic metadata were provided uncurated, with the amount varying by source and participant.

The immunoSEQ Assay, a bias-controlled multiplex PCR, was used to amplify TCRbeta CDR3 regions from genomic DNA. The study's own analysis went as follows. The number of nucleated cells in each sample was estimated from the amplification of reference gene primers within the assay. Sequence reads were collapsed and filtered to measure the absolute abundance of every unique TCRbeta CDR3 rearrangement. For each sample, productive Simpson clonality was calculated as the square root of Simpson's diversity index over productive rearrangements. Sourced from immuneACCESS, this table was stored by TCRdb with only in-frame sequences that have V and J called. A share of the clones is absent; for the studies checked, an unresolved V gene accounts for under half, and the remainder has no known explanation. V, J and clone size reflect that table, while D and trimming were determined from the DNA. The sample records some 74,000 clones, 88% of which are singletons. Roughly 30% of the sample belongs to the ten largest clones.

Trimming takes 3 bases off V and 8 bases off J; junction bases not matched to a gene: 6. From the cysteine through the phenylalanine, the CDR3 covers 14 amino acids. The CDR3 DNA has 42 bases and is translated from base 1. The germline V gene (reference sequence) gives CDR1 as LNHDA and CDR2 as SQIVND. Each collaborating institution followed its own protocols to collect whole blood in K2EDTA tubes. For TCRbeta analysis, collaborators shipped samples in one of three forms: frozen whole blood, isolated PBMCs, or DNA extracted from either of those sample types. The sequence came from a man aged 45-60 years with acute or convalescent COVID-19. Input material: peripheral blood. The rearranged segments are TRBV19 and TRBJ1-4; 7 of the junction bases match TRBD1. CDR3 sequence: CASSIHRGGEKLFF. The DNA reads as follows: TGTGCCAGTAGTATCCACAGGGGTGGAGAAAAACTGTTTTTT.